One sample yielded the 10 T cell receptor beta chains listed below, sequenced in a study of cytomegalovirus exposure and HLA in healthy donors. 13 Jbeta primers and 60 Vbeta primers were used for the PCR. Some clones are missing from TCRdb's copy, which holds only in-frame ones; the method was immunoSEQ multiplex PCR. This sample carries over 150,000 clones, approximately 85% of them seen once, and the ten largest clones take 6.5%. What was sequenced was PBMCs. Source of these receptors: a woman aged 50 to 60 in good health and CMV-seropositive.

The chain combines TRBV2 with TRBJ2-2; a weak D match, TRBD2 (5 bases). Trimming left V 7 bases short and J 11 bases short, with 20 bases between. The CDR3 is 14 residues long. CDR1 and CDR2 from the germline V gene are SNHLY and FYNNEI. CDR3 protein: CASKDPGTSGELFF. CDR3 in DNA: TGTGCCAGCAAGGACCCGGGAACTTCGGGTGAGCTGTTTTTT.

The chain combines TRBV6-5 with TRBJ2-1; D uncertain. Looked up from germline, CDR1 is MNHEY and CDR2 is SVGAGI. CDR3 length equals 13 residues. V was trimmed by 6 bases and J by 7 bases, leaving 13 bases between them. CDR3 loop: CASSLVYFNEQFF. CDR3 DNA: TGTGCCAGCAGCTTAGTCTATTTTAATGAGCAGTTCTTC.

V is TRBV5-5 and J is TRBJ1-5, with a tentative D call TRBD1 (5 bases). The CDR3 sequence is 18 residues long. The V gene lost 0 bases and the J gene lost 2 bases, with 18 bases spanning the gap. The germline gives CDR1 SGHKS, CDR2 YYEKEE (reference sequence). The CDR3 nucleotides are TGTGCCAGCAGCTTGGACGGGGTTGGGGGGAGTGGCAATCAGCCCCAGCATTTT. Residues: CASSLDGVGGSGNQPQHF.

This rearrangement joins TRBV5-1 to TRBJ1-1; TRBD1 aligns across 7 bases. The germline V gene has CDR1 SGHRS and CDR2 YFSETQ. The length of the CDR3 is 13 residues. V lost 4 bases to trimming and J lost 3 bases; unmatched junction nucleotides: 3. As DNA, the CDR3 is TGCGCCAGCAGCCCAGGGGGTTACACTGAAGCTTTCTTT. Its protein product is CASSPGGYTEAFF.

This clone was picked up a small number of times. The chain carries TRBV5-4 and TRBJ2-1; TRBD1 matches 7 bases. The V segment lost 3 bases and the J segment 0 bases; nucleotides outside the gene matches: 3. The germline V gene encodes CDR1 SGHNT and CDR2 YYREEE (reference sequence). The CDR3 is 15 residues long. The CDR3 here is CASSSDRASYNEQFF. Written as DNA, the CDR3 is TGTGCCAGCAGCTCAGACAGGGCCTCCTACAATGAGCAGTTCTTC.

The chain carries TRBV7-6 and TRBJ2-1; TRBD2 matches 12 bases. CDR1 and CDR2 (germline): SGHVS, FNYEAQ. V lost 10 bases to trimming and J lost 6 bases; unmatched junction nucleotides: 7. The CDR3 runs 14 residues. The CDR3 sequence: CAKELAGGPNEQFF. The CDR3 coding sequence is TGTGCCAAGGAGCTAGCGGGAGGGCCCAATGAGCAGTTCTTC.

J is TRBJ1-3 and V is TRBV6-5; the match to TRBD1 covers 8 bases. From germline, CDR1 is MNHEY and CDR2 SVGAGI. The CDR3 is made up of 14 amino acids. V lost 9 bases to trimming and J lost 4 bases; unmatched junction nucleotides: 8. The CDR3 sequence: CASRTGRFGNTIYF. The CDR3 bases are TGTGCCAGTCGGACAGGGCGGTTCGGAAACACCATATATTTT.

This clone has just one count. The junction departs from germline at one end; a sequencing error may be responsible. This chain connects TRBV2 to TRBJ2-6, with a tentative D call TRBD1 (8 bases). Germline V CDR1 and CDR2: SNHLY, FYNNEI. This CDR3 has 16 residues. DNA for the CDR3: TGTGCCAGCAGAGGACAGGGAGGGTTTGGGGCCAACGGCCTGACTTTC. It translates to CASRGQGGFGANGLTF.

This clone has just a few counts. The V gene is TRBV7-2, the J gene TRBJ2-7; 7 nucleotides match TRBD1. CDR3 length equals 15 residues. Germline V CDR1 and CDR2: SGHTA, FQGNSA. Trimming cost V 4 bases and J 5 bases; bases outside gene matches: 11. The CDR3 DNA reads TGTGCCAGCAGCTCCCACAGGGGCCCCCGTGACGAGCAGTACTTC. Its protein product is CASSSHRGPRDEQYF.

The chain has TRBV9 and TRBJ2-3; tentative D call: TRBD2 (6 bases). The CDR3 is 15 amino acids. Between the trimmed V and J ends, which lost 5 bases and 0 bases, there was a span of 13 bases. Germline V gene data show CDR1 as SGDLS and CDR2 as YYNGEE. CDR3 region: CASSRGVSSTDTQYF. The DNA of the CDR3 is TGTGCCAGCAGTCGCGGGGTCTCTAGCACAGATACGCAGTATTTT.